Listed below are T cell receptor beta chains from one sample, sequenced in a study of T cell clonotyping in hematopoietic cell transplantation. Profiling relied on immunoSEQ multiplex PCR, and the TCRdb table lists in-frame clones only, not all of them. The table lists about 21,000 clones, approximately 87% of them singletons, with 3% to 4% in the top ten. The specimen comprised peripheral blood mononuclear cells, sampled before stem cell transplant. These receptors were collected from a young man with biphenotypic leukemia. Some clones in this sample may be carry-over from other donors' samples. Both conserved end residues are part of each CDR3.

j_gene: TRBJ2-1
v_gene: TRBV9
CDR3aa: CASSVQLADNEQFF

j_gene: TRBJ2-1
v_gene: TRBV27
CDR3aa: CASSSRSYNEQFF

j_gene: TRBJ2-5
v_gene: TRBV11-3
CDR3aa: CASSLRPQETQYF

j_gene: TRBJ1-4
v_gene: TRBV7-9
CDR3aa: CASSSGGAREKLFF

j_gene: TRBJ2-6
v_gene: TRBV6-5
CDR3aa: CASSYSITSGANVLTF

j_gene: TRBJ1-2
v_gene: TRBV28
CDR3aa: CASSLEGRYGYTF

j_gene: TRBJ1-2
v_gene: TRBV11-2
CDR3aa: CASSLYGGPNYGYTF

j_gene: TRBJ2-4
v_gene: TRBV19
CDR3aa: CASRGPWGIQYF

j_gene: TRBJ2-5
v_gene: TRBV7-9
CDR3aa: CASSLGRAAAQETQYF

j_gene: TRBJ2-3
v_gene: TRBV6-5
CDR3aa: CASSYSGRVGTDTQYF

j_gene: TRBJ2-7
v_gene: TRBV2
CDR3aa: CASNLPTSGYYEQYF

j_gene: TRBJ1-1
v_gene: TRBV6-5
CDR3aa: CASSFGTVNTEAFF

j_gene: TRBJ2-7
v_gene: TRBV5-8
CDR3aa: CASSLVGLRGHYFYEQYF

j_gene: TRBJ2-3
v_gene: TRBV4-2
CDR3aa: CASSQDDGRPPSTDTQYF

j_gene: TRBJ2-7
v_gene: TRBV19
CDR3aa: CASSPGQAYEQYF

j_gene: TRBJ2-5
v_gene: TRBV2
CDR3aa: CASSEIVGETQYF

j_gene: TRBJ1-4
v_gene: TRBV5-6
CDR3aa: CASSLGGTWGNEKLFF

j_gene: TRBJ2-7
v_gene: TRBV2
CDR3aa: CASRPGSYEQYF

j_gene: TRBJ2-7
v_gene: TRBV6-1
CDR3aa: CASSEASASGGWYEQYF

j_gene: TRBJ1-2
v_gene: TRBV5-4
CDR3aa: CASTWGHHPGGYTF

j_gene: TRBJ1-1
v_gene: TRBV27
CDR3aa: CASSLSNQVNTEAFF

j_gene: TRBJ2-7
v_gene: TRBV30
CDR3aa: CAWSVRFGSDSYEQYF

j_gene: TRBJ2-7
v_gene: TRBV6-6
CDR3aa: CASSRQGSGYEQYF

j_gene: TRBJ1-1
v_gene: TRBV6-6
CDR3aa: CASGGAAVENTEAFF

j_gene: TRBJ1-2
v_gene: TRBV9
CDR3aa: CASSTQGNYGYTF

j_gene: TRBJ1-2
v_gene: TRBV2
CDR3aa: CASNDQGAYGYTF

j_gene: TRBJ2-2
v_gene: TRBV9
CDR3aa: CASSAGYPTGELFF

j_gene: TRBJ1-1
v_gene: TRBV5-1
CDR3aa: CASSLAPGGGAEAFF

j_gene: TRBJ1-1
v_gene: TRBV7-2
CDR3aa: CASSFTAVGAFF

j_gene: TRBJ2-3
v_gene: TRBV9
CDR3aa: CASSVDPRGSTDTQYF

j_gene: TRBJ1-6
v_gene: TRBV5-4
CDR3aa: CASSFWPANSPLHF

j_gene: TRBJ2-2
v_gene: TRBV6-5
CDR3aa: CASRSGTSNTGELFF

j_gene: TRBJ2-7
v_gene: TRBV29-1
CDR3aa: CSVELAERYEQYF

j_gene: TRBJ1-5
v_gene: TRBV6-1
CDR3aa: CASSDEVYSNQPQHF

j_gene: TRBJ2-5
v_gene: TRBV5-1
CDR3aa: CASSPITSGRSETQYF

j_gene: TRBJ2-1
v_gene: TRBV6-5
CDR3aa: CASSYSTDRTYNEQFF

j_gene: TRBJ1-4
v_gene: TRBV4-3
CDR3aa: CASSQDPQLNEKLFF

j_gene: TRBJ1-5
v_gene: TRBV19
CDR3aa: CASSIDALSSGGQPQHF

j_gene: TRBJ2-7
v_gene: TRBV30
CDR3aa: CAWSPGVGSYEQYF

j_gene: TRBJ2-1
v_gene: TRBV11-2
CDR3aa: CASSGLLGGSYNEQFF

j_gene: TRBJ1-5
v_gene: TRBV19
CDR3aa: CASSPTGGGNQPQHF